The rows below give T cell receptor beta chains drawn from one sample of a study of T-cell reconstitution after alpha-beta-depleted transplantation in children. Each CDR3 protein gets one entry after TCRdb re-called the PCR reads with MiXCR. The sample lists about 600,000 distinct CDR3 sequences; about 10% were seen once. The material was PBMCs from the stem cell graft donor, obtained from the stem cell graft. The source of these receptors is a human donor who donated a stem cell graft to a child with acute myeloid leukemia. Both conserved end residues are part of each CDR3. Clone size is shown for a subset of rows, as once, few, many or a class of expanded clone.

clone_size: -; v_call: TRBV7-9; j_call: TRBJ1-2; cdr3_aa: CASSAEDRGLYGYTF
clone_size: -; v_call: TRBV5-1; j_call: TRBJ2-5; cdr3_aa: CASSGAGGDFQETQYF
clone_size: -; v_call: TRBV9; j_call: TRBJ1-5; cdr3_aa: CASSHRADRTSQNQPQHF
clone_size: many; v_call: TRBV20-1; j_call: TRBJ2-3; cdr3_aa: CSADTEAGGSTDTQYF
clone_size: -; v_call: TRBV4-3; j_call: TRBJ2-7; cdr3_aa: CASSQDRAGTYEQYF
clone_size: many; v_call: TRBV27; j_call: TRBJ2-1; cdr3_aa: CASSLSGFPYNEQFF
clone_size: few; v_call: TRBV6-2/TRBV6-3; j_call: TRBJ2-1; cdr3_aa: CASSNSRSYNEQFF
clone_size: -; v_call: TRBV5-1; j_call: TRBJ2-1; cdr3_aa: CASSSSGASYNEQFF
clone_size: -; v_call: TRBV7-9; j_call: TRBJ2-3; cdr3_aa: CASSPTRGFSTDTQYF
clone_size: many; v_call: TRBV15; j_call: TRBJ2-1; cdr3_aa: CATSRDPLSYNEQFF
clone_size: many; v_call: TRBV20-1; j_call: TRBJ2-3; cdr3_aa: CSARGDRVKHTPDTQYF
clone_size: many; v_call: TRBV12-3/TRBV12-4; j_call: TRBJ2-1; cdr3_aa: CASQWYSSYNEQFF
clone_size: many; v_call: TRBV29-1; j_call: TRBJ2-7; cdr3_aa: CSVESQGETYEQYF
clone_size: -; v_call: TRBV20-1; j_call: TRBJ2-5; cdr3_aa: CSARGQHRYQETQYF
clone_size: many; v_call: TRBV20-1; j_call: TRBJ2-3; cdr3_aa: CSARDLLAGTDTQYF
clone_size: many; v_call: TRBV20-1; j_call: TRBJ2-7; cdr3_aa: CSARMTSGTYEQYF
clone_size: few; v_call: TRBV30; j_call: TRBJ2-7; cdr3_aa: CAWGSGTYEQYF
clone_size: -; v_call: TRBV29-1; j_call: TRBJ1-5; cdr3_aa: CSVETAGDQPQHF
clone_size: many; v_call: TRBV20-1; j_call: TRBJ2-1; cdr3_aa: CSASRWAGVINEQFF
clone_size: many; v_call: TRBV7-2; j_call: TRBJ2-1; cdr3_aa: CASSLTGQYNEQFF
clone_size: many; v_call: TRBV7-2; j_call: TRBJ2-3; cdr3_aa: CASSLYADTQYF
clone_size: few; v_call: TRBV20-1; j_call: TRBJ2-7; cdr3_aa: CSASRQGWTYEQYF
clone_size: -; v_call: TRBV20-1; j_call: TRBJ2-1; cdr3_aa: CSARLGQPYNEQFF
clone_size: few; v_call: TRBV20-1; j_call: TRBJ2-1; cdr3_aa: CSATSGRGGNEQFF